This T cell receptor (beta chain) was obtained from a study of blood T cell repertoires in COVID-19. Across the whole study: The analysed material was cDNA or gDNA that came from T cells, B-cell-depleted T cells, or PBMCs.

The CDR3 has 18 amino acids. J lost 4 bases, V lost 3 bases, and 13 bases had no gene match. How the authors handled the data: Nucleated cell number was recorded as an estimate derived from reference gene primer amplification. Data came from immunoSEQ multiplex PCR; TCRdb stores just in-frame clones and leaves some out. V and J calls and clone size are those listed in that table; D and trimming were worked out from the DNA. The sample holds about 210,000 clones; under 90% are singletons and the top ten take about 2.3%. Sequenced sample: peripheral blood. V usage is TRBV23-1 and J usage is TRBJ2-1; 9 bases map to TRBD2. TRBV23-1 is reported as an ORF; its role is uncertain. This receptor was identified in a woman between 40 and 55 years old with active or convalescent COVID-19. The CDR3 nucleotides are TGCGCCAGCAGTCAGGTTAGAAGCGGGGGGCCCCTTTACAATGAGCAGTTCTTC. This codes for CASSQVRSGGPLYNEQFF.